The entry below gives a single T cell receptor beta chain sequence along with its context. TCRdb re-called the 5' RACE reads with MiXCR, one entry per CDR3 protein. The data hold 80,000 or so distinct CDR3 sequences, with more than 15% observed a single time. This record comes from a study of human T cells and chemical hapten exposure. V was pared by 2 bases and J by 5 bases, with 9 bases between. The length of the CDR3 is 14 residues. Someone pulled total RNA out of unfractionated whole blood. The rearrangement uses TRBV12-3 or TRBV12-4 and TRBJ2-2; a possible D gene is TRBD1 (7 bases). The clonotype was recovered from a female donor in good health. CDR3 nucleotide sequence: TGTGCCAGCAGTTTATCAGGGGGGACCGGGGAGCTGTTTTTT. Translating gives CASSLSGGTGELFF.